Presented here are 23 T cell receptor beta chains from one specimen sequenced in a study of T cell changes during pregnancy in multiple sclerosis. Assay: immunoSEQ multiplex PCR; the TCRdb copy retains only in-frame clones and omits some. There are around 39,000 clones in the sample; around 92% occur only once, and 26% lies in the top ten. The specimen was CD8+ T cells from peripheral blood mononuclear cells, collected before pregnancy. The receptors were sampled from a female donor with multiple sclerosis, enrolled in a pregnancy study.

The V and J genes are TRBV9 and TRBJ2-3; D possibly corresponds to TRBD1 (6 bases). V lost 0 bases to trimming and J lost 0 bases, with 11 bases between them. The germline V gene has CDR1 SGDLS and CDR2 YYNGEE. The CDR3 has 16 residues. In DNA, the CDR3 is TGTGCCAGCAGCGTAGCCGGGACACCGAGCACAGATACGCAGTATTTT. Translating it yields CASSVAGTPSTDTQYF.

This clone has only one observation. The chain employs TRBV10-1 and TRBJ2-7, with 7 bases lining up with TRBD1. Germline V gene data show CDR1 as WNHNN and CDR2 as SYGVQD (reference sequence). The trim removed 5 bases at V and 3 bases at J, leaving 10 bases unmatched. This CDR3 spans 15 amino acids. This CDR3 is CASSSDRSTGYEQYF. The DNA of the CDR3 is TGCGCCAGCAGTTCGGACAGGTCTACTGGCTACGAGCAGTACTTC.

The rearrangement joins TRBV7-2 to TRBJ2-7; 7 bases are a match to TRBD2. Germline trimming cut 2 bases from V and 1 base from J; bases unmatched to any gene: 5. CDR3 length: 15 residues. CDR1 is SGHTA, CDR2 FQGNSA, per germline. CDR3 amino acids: CASSLWRAGSYEQYF. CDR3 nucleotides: TGTGCCAGCAGCTTATGGAGAGCGGGGTCCTACGAGCAGTACTTC. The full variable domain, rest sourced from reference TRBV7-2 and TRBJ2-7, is GAGVSQSPSNKVTEKGKDVELRCDPISGHTALYWYRQSLGQGLEFLIYFQGNSAPDKSGLPSDRFSAERTGGSVSTLTIQRTQQEDSAVYLCASSLWRAGSYEQYFGPGTRLTVT.

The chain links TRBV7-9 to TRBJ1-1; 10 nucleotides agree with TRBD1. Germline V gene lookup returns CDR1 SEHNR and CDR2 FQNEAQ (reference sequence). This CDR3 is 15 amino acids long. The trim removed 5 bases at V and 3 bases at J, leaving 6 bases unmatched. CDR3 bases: TGTGCCAGCAGCGCCGACAGGGGGCTGGACACTGAAGCTTTCTTT. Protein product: CASSADRGLDTEAFF.

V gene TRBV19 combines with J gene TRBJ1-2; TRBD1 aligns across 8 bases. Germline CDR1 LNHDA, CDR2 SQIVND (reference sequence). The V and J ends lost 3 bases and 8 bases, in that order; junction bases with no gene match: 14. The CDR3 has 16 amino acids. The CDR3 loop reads CASSMTGATPPLGYTF. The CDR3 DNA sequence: TGTGCCAGTAGTATGACAGGGGCCACTCCCCCCTTGGGCTACACCTTC.

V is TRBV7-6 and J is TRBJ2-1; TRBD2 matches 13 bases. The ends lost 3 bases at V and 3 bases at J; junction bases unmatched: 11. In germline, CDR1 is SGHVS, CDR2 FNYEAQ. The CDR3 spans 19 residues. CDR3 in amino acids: CASSLDILAGGALYNEQFF. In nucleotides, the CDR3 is TGTGCCAGCAGCTTGGATATACTAGCGGGAGGGGCCCTCTACAATGAGCAGTTCTTC.

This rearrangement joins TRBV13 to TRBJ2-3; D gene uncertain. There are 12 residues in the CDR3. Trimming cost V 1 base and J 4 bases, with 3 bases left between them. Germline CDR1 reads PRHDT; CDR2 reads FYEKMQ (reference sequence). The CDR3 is CASSLASDTQYF. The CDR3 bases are TGTGCCAGCAGCTTAGCATCAGATACGCAGTATTTT.

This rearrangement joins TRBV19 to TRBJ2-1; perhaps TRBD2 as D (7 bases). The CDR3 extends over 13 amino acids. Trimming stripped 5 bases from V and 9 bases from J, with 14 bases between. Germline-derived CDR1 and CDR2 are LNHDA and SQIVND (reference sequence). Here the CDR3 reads CASSYGGLSEQFF. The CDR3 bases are TGTGCCAGTAGTTACGGGGGGCTGTCTGAGCAGTTCTTC.

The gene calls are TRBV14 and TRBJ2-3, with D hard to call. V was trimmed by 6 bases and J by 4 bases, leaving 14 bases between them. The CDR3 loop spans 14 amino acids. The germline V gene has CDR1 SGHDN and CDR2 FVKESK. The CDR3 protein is CASSPDLEPDTQYF. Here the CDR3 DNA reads TGTGCCAGCAGTCCCGATCTGGAGCCAGATACGCAGTATTTT.

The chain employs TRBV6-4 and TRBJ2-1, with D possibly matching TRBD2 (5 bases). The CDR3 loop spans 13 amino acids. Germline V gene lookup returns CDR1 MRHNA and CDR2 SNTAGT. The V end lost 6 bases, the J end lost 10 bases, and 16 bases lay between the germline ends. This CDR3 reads CASSRARGEEQFF. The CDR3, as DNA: TGTGCCAGCAGCCGGGCTCGGGGAGAGGAGCAGTTCTTC.

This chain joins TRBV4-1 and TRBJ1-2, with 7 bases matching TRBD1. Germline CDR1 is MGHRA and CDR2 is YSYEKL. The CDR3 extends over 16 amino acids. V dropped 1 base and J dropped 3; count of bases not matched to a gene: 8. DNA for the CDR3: TGCGCCAGCAGCCAAGCTCTGCAGGGGGGTGACTATGGCTACACCTTC. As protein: CASSQALQGGDYGYTF.

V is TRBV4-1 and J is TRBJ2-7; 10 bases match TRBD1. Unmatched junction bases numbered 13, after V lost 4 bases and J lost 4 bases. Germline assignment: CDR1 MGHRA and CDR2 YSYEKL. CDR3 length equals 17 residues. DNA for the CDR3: TGCGCCAGCAGCCCAGGACGACAGGGGGCGGCATCTTACGAGCAGTACTTC. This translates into CASSPGRQGAASYEQYF.

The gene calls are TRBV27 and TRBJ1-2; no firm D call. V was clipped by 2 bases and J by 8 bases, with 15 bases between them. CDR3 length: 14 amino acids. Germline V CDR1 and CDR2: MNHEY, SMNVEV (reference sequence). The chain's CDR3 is CASSLGPSDNGYTF. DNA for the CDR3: TGTGCCAGCAGTTTAGGGCCGTCGGATAACGGCTACACCTTC.

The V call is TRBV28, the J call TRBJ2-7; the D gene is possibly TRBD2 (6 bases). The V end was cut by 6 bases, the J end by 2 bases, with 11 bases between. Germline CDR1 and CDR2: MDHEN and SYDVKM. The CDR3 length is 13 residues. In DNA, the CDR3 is TGTGCCAGCAGCCCCCTAGCGACCTACGAGCAGTACTTC. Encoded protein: CASSPLATYEQYF. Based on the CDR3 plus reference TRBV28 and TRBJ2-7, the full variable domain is DVKVTQSSRYLVKRTGEKVFLECVQDMDHENMFWYRQDPGLGLRLIYFSYDVKMKEKGDIPEGYSVSREKKERFSLILESASTNQTSMYLCASSPLATYEQYFGPGTRLTVT.

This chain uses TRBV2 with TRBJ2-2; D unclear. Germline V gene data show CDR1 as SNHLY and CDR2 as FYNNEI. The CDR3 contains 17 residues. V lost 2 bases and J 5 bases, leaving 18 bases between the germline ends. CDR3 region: CASSEWALRKDTGELFF. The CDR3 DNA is TGTGCCAGCAGTGAATGGGCACTTCGGAAGGATACCGGGGAGCTGTTTTTT.

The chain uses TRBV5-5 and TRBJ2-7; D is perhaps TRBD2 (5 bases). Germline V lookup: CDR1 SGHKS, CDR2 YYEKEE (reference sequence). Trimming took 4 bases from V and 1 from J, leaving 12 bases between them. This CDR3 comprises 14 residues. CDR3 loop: CASSRGLESYEQYF. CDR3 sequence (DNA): TGTGCCAGCAGCCGTGGACTCGAATCCTACGAGCAGTACTTC.

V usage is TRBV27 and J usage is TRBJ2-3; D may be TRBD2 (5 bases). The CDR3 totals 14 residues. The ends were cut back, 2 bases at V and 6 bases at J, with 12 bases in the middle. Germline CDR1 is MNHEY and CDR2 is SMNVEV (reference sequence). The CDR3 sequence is CASSLGLAMDTQYF. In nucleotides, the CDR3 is TGTGCCAGCAGTTTAGGGCTAGCAATGGATACGCAGTATTTT.

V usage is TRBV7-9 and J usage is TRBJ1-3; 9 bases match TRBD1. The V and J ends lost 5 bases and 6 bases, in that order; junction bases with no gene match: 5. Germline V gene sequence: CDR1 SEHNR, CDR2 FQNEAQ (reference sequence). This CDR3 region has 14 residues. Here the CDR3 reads CASSRTGDENTIYF. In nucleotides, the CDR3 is TGTGCCAGCAGCCGGACAGGGGACGAAAACACCATATATTTT.

The CDR3 coding sequence is TGTGCCAGCAGCGTAGCCCAGGGTGGATACAATGAGCAGTTCTTC. Translated: CASSVAQGGYNEQFF. The chain uses TRBV9 and TRBJ2-1, with TRBD1 as a possible D gene (5 bases). V was cut by 0 bases and J by 4 bases, with 11 bases left in between. This CDR3 region has 15 residues. Germline lookup yields CDR1 SGDLS and CDR2 YYNGEE.

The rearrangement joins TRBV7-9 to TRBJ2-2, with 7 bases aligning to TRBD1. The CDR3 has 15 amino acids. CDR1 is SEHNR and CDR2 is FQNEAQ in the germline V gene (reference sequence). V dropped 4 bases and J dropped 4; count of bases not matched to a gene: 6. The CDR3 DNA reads TGTGCCAGCAGCTCAGGAAGGGGGCGCACCGGGGAGCTGTTTTTT. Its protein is CASSSGRGRTGELFF.

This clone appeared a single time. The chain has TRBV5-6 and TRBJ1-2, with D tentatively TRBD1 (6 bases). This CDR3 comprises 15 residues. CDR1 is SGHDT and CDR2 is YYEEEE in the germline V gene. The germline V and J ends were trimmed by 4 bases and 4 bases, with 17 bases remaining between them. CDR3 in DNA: TGTGCCAGCAGCCGACAGGTCCCCACCGCCTATGGCTACACCTTC. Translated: CASSRQVPTAYGYTF. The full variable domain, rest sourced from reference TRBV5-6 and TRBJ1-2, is DAGVTQSPTHLIKTRGQQVTLRCSPKSGHDTVSWYQQALGQGPQFIFQYYEEEERQRGNFPDRFSGHQFPNYSSELNVNALLLGDSALYLCASSRQVPTAYGYTFGSGTRLTVV.

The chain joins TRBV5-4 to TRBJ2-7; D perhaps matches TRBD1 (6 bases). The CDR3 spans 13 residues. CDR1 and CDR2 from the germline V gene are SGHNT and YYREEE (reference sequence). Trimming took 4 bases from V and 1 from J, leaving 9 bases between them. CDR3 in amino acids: CASSLGQSYEQYF. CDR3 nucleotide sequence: TGTGCCAGCAGCCTTGGACAGTCCTACGAGCAGTACTTC.

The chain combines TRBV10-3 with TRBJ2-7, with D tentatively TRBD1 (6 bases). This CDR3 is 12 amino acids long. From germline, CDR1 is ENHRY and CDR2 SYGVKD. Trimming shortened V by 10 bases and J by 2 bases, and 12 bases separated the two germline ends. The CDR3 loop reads CATYREPYEQYF. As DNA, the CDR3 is TGTGCCACCTACAGGGAACCCTACGAGCAGTACTTC.